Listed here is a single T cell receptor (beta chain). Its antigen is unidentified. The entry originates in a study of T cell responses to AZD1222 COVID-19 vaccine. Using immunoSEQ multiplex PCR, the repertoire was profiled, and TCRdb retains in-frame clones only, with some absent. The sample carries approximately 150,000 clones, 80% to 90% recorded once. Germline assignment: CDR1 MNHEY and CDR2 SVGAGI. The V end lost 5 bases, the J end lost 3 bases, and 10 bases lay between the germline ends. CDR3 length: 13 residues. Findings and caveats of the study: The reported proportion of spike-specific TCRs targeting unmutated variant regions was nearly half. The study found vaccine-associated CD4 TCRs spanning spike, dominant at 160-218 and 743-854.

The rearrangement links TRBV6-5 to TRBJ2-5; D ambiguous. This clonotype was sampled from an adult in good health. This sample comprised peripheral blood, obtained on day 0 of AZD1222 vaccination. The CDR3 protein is CASSSRQEETQYF. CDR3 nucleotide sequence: TGTGCCAGCAGTAGCCGGCAGGAAGAGACCCAGTACTTC.